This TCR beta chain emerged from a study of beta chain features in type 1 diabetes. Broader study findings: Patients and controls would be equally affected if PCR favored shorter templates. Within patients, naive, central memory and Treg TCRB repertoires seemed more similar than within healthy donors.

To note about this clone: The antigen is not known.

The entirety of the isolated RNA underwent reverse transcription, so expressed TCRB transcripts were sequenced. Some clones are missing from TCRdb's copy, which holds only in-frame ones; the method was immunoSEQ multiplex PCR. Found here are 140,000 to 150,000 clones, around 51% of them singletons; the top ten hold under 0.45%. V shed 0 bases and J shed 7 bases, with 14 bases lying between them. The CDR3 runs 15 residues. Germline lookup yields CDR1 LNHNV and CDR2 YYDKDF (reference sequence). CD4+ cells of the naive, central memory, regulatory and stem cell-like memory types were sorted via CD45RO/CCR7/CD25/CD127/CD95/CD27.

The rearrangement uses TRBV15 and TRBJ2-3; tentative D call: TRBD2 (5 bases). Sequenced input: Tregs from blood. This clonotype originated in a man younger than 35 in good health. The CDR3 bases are TGTGCCACCAGCAGAGATCTGGGCAGAGGGAATACGCAGTATTTT. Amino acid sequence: CATSRDLGRGNTQYF.